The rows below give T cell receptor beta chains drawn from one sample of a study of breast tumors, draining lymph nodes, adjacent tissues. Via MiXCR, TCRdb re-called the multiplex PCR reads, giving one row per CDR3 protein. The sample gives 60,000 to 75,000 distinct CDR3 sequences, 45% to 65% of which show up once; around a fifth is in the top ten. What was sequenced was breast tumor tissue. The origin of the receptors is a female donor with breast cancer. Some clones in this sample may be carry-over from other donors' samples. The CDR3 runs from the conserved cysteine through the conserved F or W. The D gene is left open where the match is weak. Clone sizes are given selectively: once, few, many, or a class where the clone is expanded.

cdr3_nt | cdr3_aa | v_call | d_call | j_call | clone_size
TGTGCCAGCAGCCACCGACTAGCGGGGGGGGAAGATACGCAGTATTTT | CASSHRLAGGEDTQYF | TRBV3-2 | . | TRBJ2-3 | .
TGTGCCACCAGCCGGAGTCGAAAGGCTAATGAAAAACTGTTTTTT | CATSRSRKANEKLFF | TRBV15 | . | TRBJ1-4 | .
TGTGCCAGCAGTTCCCTCCGGGGACAGGCCTCGGCTAATGAAAAACTGTTTTTT | CASSSLRGQASANEKLFF | TRBV28 | TRBD1 | TRBJ1-4 | .
TGTGCCAGCAGCCTTGGCGGGGCTTTCAATGAGCAGTTCTTC | CASSLGGAFNEQFF | TRBV5-4 | . | TRBJ2-1 | .
TGCAGCGTTGAAGAGGGCCGGGACAGGAGCACCGACCATACGCAGTATTTT | CSVEEGRDRSTDHTQYF | TRBV29-1 | TRBD1 | TRBJ2-3 | many
TGTGCCTGGAGGGGGAGCGGGAACGAAGAGACCCAGTACTTC | CAWRGSGNEETQYF | TRBV30 | TRBD2 | TRBJ2-5 | many
TGTGCCAGCAGCCGGACCTTTCTCAAAAACATTCAGTACTTC | CASSRTFLKNIQYF | TRBV28 | . | TRBJ2-4 | .
TGTGCCAGCTCGGAAAACAATCAGCCCCAGCATTTT | CASSENNQPQHF | TRBV12-3/TRBV12-4 | . | TRBJ1-5 | many
TGCAGTGCTAGACTCCCCCGGGGAGCGGGAGGTGTAGAGACCCAGTACTTC | CSARLPRGAGGVETQYF | TRBV20-1 | TRBD2 | TRBJ2-5 | many
TGTGCCAGCAGTGAAGGCAGGTTCCGCACTTCTGGAAACACCATATATTTT | CASSEGRFRTSGNTIYF | TRBV6-1 | . | TRBJ1-3 | many
TGTGCCAGCAGTGAACAGTCGACAGGATTACTTAACTATGGCTACACCTTC | CASSEQSTGLLNYGYTF | TRBV2 | . | TRBJ1-2 | .
TGTGCCAGCAGCCCGTTGGAAGGGTGGAATCCCCCCCTCCACTTT | CASSPLEGWNPPLHF | TRBV7-9 | . | TRBJ1-6 | .
TGTGCCAGCACCCCGGGGACGGGTTCAGATACGCAGTATTTT | CASTPGTGSDTQYF | TRBV2 | . | TRBJ2-3 | .
TGTGCCAGCAGTTTGGACGCCTTCTCCTACAATGAGCAGTTCTTC | CASSLDAFSYNEQFF | TRBV27 | . | TRBJ2-1 | many
TGCAGTGCTAGAGCTAGCGGGGATCTTCCGGAGCTGTTTTTT | CSARASGDLPELFF | TRBV20-1 | TRBD2 | TRBJ2-2 | .
TGTGCCAGCAGCTTACAGTTTGCGGAGACCCAGTACTTC | CASSLQFAETQYF | TRBV7-2 | . | TRBJ2-5 | many
TGTGCCAGCAGCGAGGAGGGGGGGTACTCACCCCTCCACTTT | CASSEEGGYSPLHF | TRBV7-9 | . | TRBJ1-6 | .
TGTGCCACCAGTGGACAGTCCTTCTATGGCTACACCTTC | CATSGQSFYGYTF | TRBV24-1 | . | TRBJ1-2 | .
TGTGCCAGCAGTGAGGGTTCAGCGGGAGGGATATATGAAAAACTGTTTTTT | CASSEGSAGGIYEKLFF | TRBV2 | . | TRBJ1-4 | .
TGTGCCAGCAGGCCGGGACGGATTTATAGCAATCAGCCCCAGCATTTT | CASRPGRIYSNQPQHF | TRBV6-2/TRBV6-3 | . | TRBJ1-5 | many
TGCAGTGCTATAGCAGATACGCAGTATTTT | CSAIADTQYF | TRBV20-1 | . | TRBJ2-3 | .
TGTGCCACGCGCGGTCAAGAGACCCAGTACTTC | CATRGQETQYF | TRBV3-1 | . | TRBJ2-5 | many
TGCGCCAGCAGCTTGGGGGGTGACTACGAGCAGTACTTC | CASSLGGDYEQYF | TRBV5-1 | . | TRBJ2-7 | .
TGCAGTGCTAGACCCGGAGGGGGGTCAGATACGCAGTATTTT | CSARPGGGSDTQYF | TRBV20-1 | . | TRBJ2-3 | .
TGTGCCAGCAGCGCCCGACCTGGGGGTGCGCGCGATTCACCCCTCCACTTT | CASSARPGGARDSPLHF | TRBV9 | . | TRBJ1-6 | few
TGTGGCAGCAGCCTCGGCGGCCGCGTATCCCCCCTTGTATTT | CGSSLGGRVSPLVF | TRBV9 | . | TRBJ1-3 | .
TGTGCCACCAGCAAAGACAGGTGGGACTATGGCTACACCTTC | CATSKDRWDYGYTF | TRBV15 | . | TRBJ1-2 | many
TGTGCCAGCAGTGAAAGGGCCGGCGAGCAGTACTTC | CASSERAGEQYF | TRBV2 | . | TRBJ2-7 | .
TGTGCCAGCAGCCAAGCCTCCGGGGGGGCCGCCATGGGGGGGAATGAAAAACTGTTTTTT | CASSQASGGAAMGGNEKLFF | TRBV3-1 | . | TRBJ1-4 | many
TGCAGTGCTAGGGACAGGGGCTACGAGCAGTACTTC | CSARDRGYEQYF | TRBV20-1 | TRBD1 | TRBJ2-7 | .
TGTGCCACCAAGGGGGAGGGAAGAGTGACCCAGTACTTC | CATKGEGRVTQYF | TRBV15 | . | TRBJ2-5 | many
TGTGCCAGCAGCCACCCGGGACACCACTACAATGAGCAGTTCTTC | CASSHPGHHYNEQFF | TRBV6-2/TRBV6-3 | . | TRBJ2-1 | .
TGTGCCAGCAGCCAAGACCCCGAGGGGACTCACGGAGTATTC | CASSQDPEGTHGVF | TRBV3-1 | . | TRBJ1-2 | many
TGCGCCAGCAGCCACCCAGGGAGCTTGTCCTACGAGCAGTACTTC | CASSHPGSLSYEQYF | TRBV5-1 | . | TRBJ2-7 | many
TGTGCCACCAGCAGAGATCCCCCTGGCGGGGGGTTCAATGAGCAGTTCTTC | CATSRDPPGGGFNEQFF | TRBV15 | TRBD2 | TRBJ2-1 | .
TGCGCCAGCAGCTTACAGGGGACTCCCCCACCCCTCCACTTT | CASSLQGTPPPLHF | TRBV5-1 | TRBD1 | TRBJ1-6 | .
TGTGCCATCTCCGGGACAGGGGGTGACTACGAGCAGTACTTC | CAISGTGGDYEQYF | TRBV10-3 | TRBD1 | TRBJ2-7 | many
TGTGCCAGCATGGCTGGGCTAGCGGGGGTTGGGACTGATACGCAGTATTTT | CASMAGLAGVGTDTQYF | TRBV2 | TRBD2 | TRBJ2-3 | .
TGTGCCAGTACCGACGACAGGGAGGGTCGTTCCTATGGCTACACCTTC | CASTDDREGRSYGYTF | TRBV19 | TRBD1 | TRBJ1-2 | .
TGTGCCAGCAGTTACGGGACAGGGGGCGTCGGTAATTCACCCCTCCACTTT | CASSYGTGGVGNSPLHF | TRBV6-6 | TRBD1 | TRBJ1-6 | .
TGTGCCAGCAGCCCTCAATCACCCCTCCACTTT | CASSPQSPLHF | TRBV11-2 | . | TRBJ1-6 | .
TGTGCCAGCAGCGGGATACGGGAGACCCAGTACTTC | CASSGIRETQYF | TRBV28 | . | TRBJ2-5 | many
TGTGCCAGCCGTTCGACAGCCGGGACTAGCGGGAGCGTCGCAGATACGCAGTATTTT | CASRSTAGTSGSVADTQYF | TRBV7-9 | TRBD2 | TRBJ2-3 | .
TGTGCCAGCAGGGAGACTAGCGGGGGACAGCAGTTCTTC | CASRETSGGQQFF | TRBV2 | TRBD2 | TRBJ2-1 | .
TGTGCCAGTAGTAGGGACCACAGGGTCCCTAATGAAAAACTGTTTTTT | CASSRDHRVPNEKLFF | TRBV19 | . | TRBJ1-4 | .
TGTGCCATCAGTGAGTCTGAGAATCAGCCCCAGCATTTT | CAISESENQPQHF | TRBV10-3 | . | TRBJ1-5 | many
TGTGCCAGCAGCCAAGGACAGGGGGCGCTTGGGGCCAACGTCCTGACTTTC | CASSQGQGALGANVLTF | TRBV3-1 | TRBD1 | TRBJ2-6 | few
TGTGCCACCAGCAGACCCGGCAGGGCTGGGGCCAACGTCCTGACTTTC | CATSRPGRAGANVLTF | TRBV15 | . | TRBJ2-6 | .
TGTGCCACCCGGGGGGGCGGGGGGTATGAGCAGCCCCAGCATTTT | CATRGGGGYEQPQHF | TRBV24-1 | . | TRBJ1-5 | .
TGTGCCAGCAGAATCAGACAGGGGAAATATAATTCACCCCTCCACTTT | CASRIRQGKYNSPLHF | TRBV12-3/TRBV12-4 | TRBD1 | TRBJ1-6 | .
TGTGCCACCAGTGATCGCAACAGGGGGGGGGAAGCGGAGACCCAGTACTTC | CATSDRNRGGEAETQYF | TRBV24-1 | . | TRBJ2-5 | .
TGTGCCAGCAGCCCGACAAGGTTGGGCTACGAGCAGTACTTC | CASSPTRLGYEQYF | TRBV2 | . | TRBJ2-7 | .
TGTGCCACCAGTGAACCTAGCGGGGGGAGCTCCTACAATGAGCAGTTCTTC | CATSEPSGGSSYNEQFF | TRBV24-1 | TRBD2 | TRBJ2-1 | .
TGTGCCAGTAGTATGAGGGCCCACGGCACCGGGGAGCTGTTTTTT | CASSMRAHGTGELFF | TRBV19 | . | TRBJ2-2 | .
TGTGCCAGCAGCCTAGAGGCCGGGGAGCTGTTTTTT | CASSLEAGELFF | TRBV2 | . | TRBJ2-2 | .